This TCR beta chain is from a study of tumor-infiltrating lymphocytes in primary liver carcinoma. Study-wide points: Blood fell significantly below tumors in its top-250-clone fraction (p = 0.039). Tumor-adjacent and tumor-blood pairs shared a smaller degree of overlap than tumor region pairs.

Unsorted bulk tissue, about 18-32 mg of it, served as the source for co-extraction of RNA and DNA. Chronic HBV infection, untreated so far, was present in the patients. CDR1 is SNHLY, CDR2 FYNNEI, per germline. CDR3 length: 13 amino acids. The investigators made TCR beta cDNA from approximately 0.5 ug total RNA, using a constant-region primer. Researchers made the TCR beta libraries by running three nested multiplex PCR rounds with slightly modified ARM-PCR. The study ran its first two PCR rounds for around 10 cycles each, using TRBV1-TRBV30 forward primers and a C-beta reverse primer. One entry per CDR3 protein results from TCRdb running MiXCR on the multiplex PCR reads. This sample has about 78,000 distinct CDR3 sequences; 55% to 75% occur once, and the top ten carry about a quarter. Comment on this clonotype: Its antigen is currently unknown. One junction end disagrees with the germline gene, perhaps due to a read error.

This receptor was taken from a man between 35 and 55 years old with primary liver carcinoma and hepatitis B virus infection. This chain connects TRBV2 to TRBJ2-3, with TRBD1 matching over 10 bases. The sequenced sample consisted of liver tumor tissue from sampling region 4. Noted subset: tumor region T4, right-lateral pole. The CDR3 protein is CSSRDRGADTQYF. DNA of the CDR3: TGTTCCAGCCGGGACAGGGGAGCAGATACGCAGTATTTT.